This is a list of T cell receptor beta chains from one sample in a study of blood T cell repertoires in COVID-19. TCRdb's copy holds only in-frame clones and misses some; the assay was immunoSEQ multiplex PCR. The sample yields tens of thousands of clones, around 83% seen once. Material: peripheral blood. All receptors come from a man between 50 and 59 years old with acute or convalescent COVID-19. Each CDR3 is given with its conserved first and last residue. Size tells how often a clone was seen (once, few, many) or the class of an expanded clone, and some rows leave it out.

J gene: TRBJ2-7; clone size: -; V gene: TRBV6-2/TRBV6-3; CDR3 protein: CASSSPLAGNSYEQYF
J gene: TRBJ2-2; clone size: -; V gene: TRBV9; CDR3 protein: CASSYLSSGGNTGELFF
J gene: TRBJ1-6; clone size: few; V gene: TRBV27; CDR3 protein: CASRAGYNSPLHF
J gene: TRBJ2-1; clone size: -; V gene: TRBV7-2; CDR3 protein: CASSPPGLAGNNEQFF
J gene: TRBJ1-1; clone size: -; V gene: TRBV3-1/TRBV3-2; CDR3 protein: CASSQEQGNTEAFF
J gene: TRBJ2-3; clone size: -; V gene: TRBV7-2; CDR3 protein: CASSLGTSTDTQYF
J gene: TRBJ2-4; clone size: -; V gene: TRBV28; CDR3 protein: CASSLNRNGNIQYF
J gene: TRBJ1-5; clone size: -; V gene: TRBV7-2; CDR3 protein: CASSFDRGGNQPQHF
J gene: TRBJ2-1; clone size: -; V gene: TRBV5-1; CDR3 protein: CASSIIAGGNNEQFF
J gene: TRBJ1-2; clone size: -; V gene: TRBV7-9; CDR3 protein: CASSLDRLEGYTF
J gene: TRBJ1-4; clone size: -; V gene: TRBV5-1; CDR3 protein: CASSSEGGLANEKLFF
J gene: TRBJ2-7; clone size: -; V gene: TRBV14; CDR3 protein: CASSRWESGEQYF
J gene: TRBJ1-2; clone size: -; V gene: TRBV25-1; CDR3 protein: CASSEFGRAGSGYTF
J gene: TRBJ1-4; clone size: once; V gene: TRBV19; CDR3 protein: CASSMTATATNEKLFF
J gene: TRBJ1-4; clone size: -; V gene: TRBV6-6; CDR3 protein: CASSYSSSGLSEKLFF
J gene: TRBJ1-5; clone size: -; V gene: TRBV3-1/TRBV3-2; CDR3 protein: CASSPKAGANQPQHF
J gene: TRBJ1-6; clone size: -; V gene: TRBV25-1; CDR3 protein: CASKSGGNSPLHF
J gene: TRBJ2-5; clone size: -; V gene: TRBV3-1/TRBV3-2; CDR3 protein: CASSHYQGSETQYF
J gene: TRBJ1-3; clone size: -; V gene: TRBV10-3; CDR3 protein: CAILTGGSGNTIYF
J gene: TRBJ2-7; clone size: few; V gene: TRBV14; CDR3 protein: CASSLQTTYEQYF
J gene: TRBJ2-7; clone size: many; V gene: TRBV9; CDR3 protein: CASSVSGGSEQYF
J gene: TRBJ1-2; clone size: -; V gene: TRBV5-4; CDR3 protein: CASSLVERPSYGYTF
J gene: TRBJ2-2; clone size: -; V gene: TRBV6-2/TRBV6-3; CDR3 protein: CASSFTGQTGELFF
J gene: TRBJ1-3; clone size: -; V gene: TRBV10-3; CDR3 protein: CAISPGQGAGNTIYF
J gene: TRBJ1-6; clone size: once; V gene: TRBV7-2; CDR3 protein: CASSPYLSGPNSPLHF
J gene: TRBJ2-1; clone size: -; V gene: TRBV10-1; CDR3 protein: CASQRGSYNEQFF
J gene: TRBJ1-4; clone size: -; V gene: TRBV6-5; CDR3 protein: CASRRTGTTNEKLFF
J gene: TRBJ2-1; clone size: -; V gene: TRBV27; CDR3 protein: CASSTRGTGDRAHEQFF
J gene: TRBJ2-7; clone size: -; V gene: TRBV27; CDR3 protein: CASSPVKWEEQYF
J gene: TRBJ1-6; clone size: few; V gene: TRBV7-2; CDR3 protein: CASSRDPNGSPLHF